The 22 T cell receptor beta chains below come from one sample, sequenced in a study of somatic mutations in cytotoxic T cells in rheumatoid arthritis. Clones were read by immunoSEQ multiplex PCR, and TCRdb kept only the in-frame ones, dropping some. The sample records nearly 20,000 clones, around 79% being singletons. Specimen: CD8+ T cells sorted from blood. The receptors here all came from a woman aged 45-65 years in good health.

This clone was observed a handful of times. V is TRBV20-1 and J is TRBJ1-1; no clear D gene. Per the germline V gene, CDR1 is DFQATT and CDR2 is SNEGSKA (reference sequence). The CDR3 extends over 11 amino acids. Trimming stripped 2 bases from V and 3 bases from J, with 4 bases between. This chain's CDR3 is CSARLYTEAFF. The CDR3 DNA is TGCAGTGCTAGACTGTACACTGAAGCTTTCTTT.

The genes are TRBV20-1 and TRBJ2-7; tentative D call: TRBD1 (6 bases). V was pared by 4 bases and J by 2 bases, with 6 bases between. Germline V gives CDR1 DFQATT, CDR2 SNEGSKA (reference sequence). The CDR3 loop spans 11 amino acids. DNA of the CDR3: TGCAGTGCTAACAGGGCCTACGAGCAGTACTTC. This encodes CSANRAYEQYF.

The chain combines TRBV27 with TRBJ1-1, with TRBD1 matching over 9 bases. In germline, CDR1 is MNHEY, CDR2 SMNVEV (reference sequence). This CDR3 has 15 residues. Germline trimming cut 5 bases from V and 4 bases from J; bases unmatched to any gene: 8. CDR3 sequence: CASSPGTGTFTEAFF. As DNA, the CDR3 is TGTGCCAGCAGTCCGGGGACAGGGACGTTCACTGAAGCTTTCTTT.

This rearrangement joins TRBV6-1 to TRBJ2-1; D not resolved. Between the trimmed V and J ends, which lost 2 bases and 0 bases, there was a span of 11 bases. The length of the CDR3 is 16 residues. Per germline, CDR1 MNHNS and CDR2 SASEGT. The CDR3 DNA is TGTGCCAGCAGTGAACCCAGACGGAGCTCCTACAATGAGCAGTTCTTC. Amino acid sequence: CASSEPRRSSYNEQFF.

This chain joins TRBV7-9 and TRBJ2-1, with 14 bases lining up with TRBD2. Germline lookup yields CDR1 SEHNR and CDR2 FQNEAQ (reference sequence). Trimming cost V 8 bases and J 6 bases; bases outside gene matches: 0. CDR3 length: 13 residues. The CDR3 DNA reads TGTGCCAGCGGGACTAGCGGGGGCAATGAGCAGTTCTTC. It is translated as CASGTSGGNEQFF.

In nucleotides, the CDR3 is TGCGCCAGCAGCCAGGAACAGGGGAACAACGAGCAGTACTTC. This codes for CASSQEQGNNEQYF. The chain uses TRBV4-3 and TRBJ2-7, with 7 bases lining up with TRBD1. V trimming: 3 bases; J trimming: 5 bases; junction bases outside the gene matches: 7. Germline V gene sequence: CDR1 LGHNA, CDR2 YSLEER. This CDR3 has 14 residues.

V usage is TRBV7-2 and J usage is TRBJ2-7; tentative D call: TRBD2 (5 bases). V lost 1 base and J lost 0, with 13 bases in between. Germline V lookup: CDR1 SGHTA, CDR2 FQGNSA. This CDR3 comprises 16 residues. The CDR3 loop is CASSLERGFSSYEQYF. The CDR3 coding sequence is TGTGCCAGCAGCTTAGAGCGCGGGTTTAGCTCCTACGAGCAGTACTTC.

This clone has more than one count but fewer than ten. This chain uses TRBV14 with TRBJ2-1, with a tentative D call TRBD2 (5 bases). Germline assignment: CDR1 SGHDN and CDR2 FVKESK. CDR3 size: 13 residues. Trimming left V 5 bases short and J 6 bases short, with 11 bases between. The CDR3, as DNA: TGTGCCAGCAGCTTAACGGGGTTCAATGAGCAGTTCTTC. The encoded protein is CASSLTGFNEQFF.

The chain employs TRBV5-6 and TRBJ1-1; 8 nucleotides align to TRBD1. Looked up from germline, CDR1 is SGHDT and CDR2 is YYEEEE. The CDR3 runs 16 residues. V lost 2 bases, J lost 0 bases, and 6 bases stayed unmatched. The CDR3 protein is CASSFMGTGLNTEAFF. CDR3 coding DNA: TGTGCCAGCAGCTTTATGGGGACAGGACTGAACACTGAAGCTTTCTTT.

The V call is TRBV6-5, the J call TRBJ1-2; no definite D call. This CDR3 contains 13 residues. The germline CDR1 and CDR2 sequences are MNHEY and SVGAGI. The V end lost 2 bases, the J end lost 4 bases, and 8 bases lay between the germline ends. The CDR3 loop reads CASSYDRSYGYTF. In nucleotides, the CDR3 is TGTGCCAGCAGTTACGACCGGTCCTATGGCTACACCTTC.

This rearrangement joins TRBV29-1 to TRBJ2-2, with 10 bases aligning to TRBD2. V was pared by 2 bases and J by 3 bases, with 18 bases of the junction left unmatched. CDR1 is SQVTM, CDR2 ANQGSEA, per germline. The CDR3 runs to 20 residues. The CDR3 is CSVEPLPPASGSPDTGELFF. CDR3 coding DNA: TGCAGCGTTGAACCTCTTCCCCCGGCTAGCGGGAGTCCGGACACCGGGGAGCTGTTTTTT.

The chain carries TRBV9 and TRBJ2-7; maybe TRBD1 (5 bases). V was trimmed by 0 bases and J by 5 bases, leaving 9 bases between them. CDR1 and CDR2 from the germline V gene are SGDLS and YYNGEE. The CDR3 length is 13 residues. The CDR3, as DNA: TGTGCCAGCAGCGTAGGGGGCCTGGACGAGCAGTACTTC. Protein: CASSVGGLDEQYF.

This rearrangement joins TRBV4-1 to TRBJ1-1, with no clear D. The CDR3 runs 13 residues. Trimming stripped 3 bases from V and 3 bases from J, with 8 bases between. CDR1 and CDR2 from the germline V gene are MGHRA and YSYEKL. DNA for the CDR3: TGCGCCAGCAGCCAGGACCTAGACACTGAAGCTTTCTTT. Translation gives CASSQDLDTEAFF.

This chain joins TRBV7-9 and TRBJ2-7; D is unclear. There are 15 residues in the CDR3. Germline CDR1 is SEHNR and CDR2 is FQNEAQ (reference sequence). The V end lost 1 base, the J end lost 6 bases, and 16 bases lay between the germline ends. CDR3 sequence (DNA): TGTGCCAGCAGCTTAGGTAAGGTTGGTGTCGCCGAGCAGTACTTC. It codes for CASSLGKVGVAEQYF.

The CDR3 protein is CASSHFDTNTEAFF. CDR3 sequence (DNA): TGTGCCAGCAGCCACTTTGACACGAACACTGAAGCTTTCTTT. The chain has TRBV14 and TRBJ1-1; D not certain. Germline V gene lookup returns CDR1 SGHDN and CDR2 FVKESK. The V and J ends lost 3 bases and 1 base respectively, with 9 bases between them. The CDR3 spans 14 residues.

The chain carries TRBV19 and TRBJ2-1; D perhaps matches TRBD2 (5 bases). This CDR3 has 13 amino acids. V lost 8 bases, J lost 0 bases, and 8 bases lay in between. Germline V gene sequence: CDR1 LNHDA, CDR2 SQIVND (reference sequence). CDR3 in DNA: TGTGCCAGTGACGGAGGCTCCTACAATGAGCAGTTCTTC. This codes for CASDGGSYNEQFF.

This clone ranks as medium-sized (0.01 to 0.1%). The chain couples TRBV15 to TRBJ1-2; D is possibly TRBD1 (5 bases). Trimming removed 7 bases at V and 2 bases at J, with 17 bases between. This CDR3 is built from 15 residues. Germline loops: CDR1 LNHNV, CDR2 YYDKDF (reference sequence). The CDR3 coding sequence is TGTGCCACCATCGACTTAGAGGGGATAAACTATGGCTACACCTTC. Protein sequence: CATIDLEGINYGYTF.

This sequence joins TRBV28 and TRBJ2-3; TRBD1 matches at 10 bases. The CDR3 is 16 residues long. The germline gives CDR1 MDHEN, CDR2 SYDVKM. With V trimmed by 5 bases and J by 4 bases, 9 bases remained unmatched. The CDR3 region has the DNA TGTGCCAGCAGTCCTTCGACAGGGGGCAACGCAGATACGCAGTATTTT. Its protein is CASSPSTGGNADTQYF.

The CDR3, as DNA: TGCGCCAGCAGCCATGTAGCGGGAGGGGGGGCCAATGAGCAGTTCTTC. Amino acid sequence: CASSHVAGGGANEQFF. This chain joins TRBV4-1 and TRBJ2-1; TRBD2 aligns across 11 bases. CDR3 length: 16 residues. Germline V gives CDR1 MGHRA, CDR2 YSYEKL. V was clipped by 3 bases and J by 6 bases; unmatched bases: 7.

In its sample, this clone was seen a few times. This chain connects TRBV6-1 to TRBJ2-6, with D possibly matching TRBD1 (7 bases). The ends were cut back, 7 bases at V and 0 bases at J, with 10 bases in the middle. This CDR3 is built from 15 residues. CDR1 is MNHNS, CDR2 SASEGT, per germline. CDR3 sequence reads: CASTQGGSGANVLTF. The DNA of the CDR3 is TGTGCCAGCACCCAGGGGGGCTCTGGGGCCAACGTCCTGACTTTC.

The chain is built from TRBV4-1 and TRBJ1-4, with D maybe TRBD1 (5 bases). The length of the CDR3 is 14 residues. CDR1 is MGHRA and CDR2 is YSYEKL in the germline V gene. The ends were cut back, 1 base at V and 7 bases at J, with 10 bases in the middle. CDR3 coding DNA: TGCGCCAGCAGCCAAGCAGGGTTCCTTGAAAAACTGTTTTTT. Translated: CASSQAGFLEKLFF.

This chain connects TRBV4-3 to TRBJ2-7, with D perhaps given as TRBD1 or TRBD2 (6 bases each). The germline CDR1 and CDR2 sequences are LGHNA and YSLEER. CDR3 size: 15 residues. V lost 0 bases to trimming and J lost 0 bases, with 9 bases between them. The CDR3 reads CASSQESGASYEQYF. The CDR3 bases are TGCGCCAGCAGCCAAGAGTCGGGGGCCTCCTACGAGCAGTACTTC.